The sequence of this TCR beta chain was determined in a study of cytomegalovirus exposure and HLA in healthy donors. Study-level results: Donors were assumed by presence/absence analyses to have roughly uniform sequencing depth.

Germline V CDR1 and CDR2: SGHNT, YYREEE (reference sequence). The ends were cut back, 4 bases at V and 1 base at J, with 12 bases in the middle. The CDR3 totals 14 residues. About this clone: Its target is unknown.

Primers included in the PCR were 60 Vbeta and 13 Jbeta primers. TCRdb's copy holds only in-frame clones and misses some; the assay was immunoSEQ multiplex PCR. The sample gives about 180,000 clones, 75% to 85% of which show up once; about 2.5% is in the top ten. Input material: PBMCs. This TCR was recovered from a woman aged 30 to 39 in good health and CMV-seropositive. This chain joins TRBV5-4 and TRBJ2-7, with TRBD1 as a possible D gene (5 bases). CDR3 nucleotide sequence: TGTGCCAGCAGCAGGACATTTTCGTCCTACGAGCAGTACTTC. Its protein is CASSRTFSSYEQYF.